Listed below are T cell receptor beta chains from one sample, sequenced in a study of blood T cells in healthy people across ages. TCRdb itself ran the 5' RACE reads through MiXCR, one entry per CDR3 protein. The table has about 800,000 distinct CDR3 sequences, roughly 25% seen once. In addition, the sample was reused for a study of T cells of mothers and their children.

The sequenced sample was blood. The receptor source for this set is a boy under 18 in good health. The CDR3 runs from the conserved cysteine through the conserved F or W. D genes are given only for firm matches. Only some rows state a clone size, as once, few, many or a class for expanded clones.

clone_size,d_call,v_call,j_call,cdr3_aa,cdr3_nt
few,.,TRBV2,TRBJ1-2,CASNSVASYGYTF,TGTGCCAGCAATTCAGTGGCGAGCTATGGCTACACCTTC
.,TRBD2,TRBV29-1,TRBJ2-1,CSVEGQAGGGYNEQFF,TGCAGCGTTGAAGGTCAGGCGGGAGGCGGATACAATGAGCAGTTCTTC
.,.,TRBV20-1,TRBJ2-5,CSASPVPQETQYF,TGCAGTGCCAGCCCCGTCCCCCAAGAGACCCAGTACTTC
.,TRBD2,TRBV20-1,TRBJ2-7,CSADAGGAGYEQYF,TGCAGTGCCGACGCGGGGGGCGCGGGCTACGAGCAGTACTTC
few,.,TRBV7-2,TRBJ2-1,CASSYRRNNEQFF,TGTGCCAGCAGCTACAGACGGAACAATGAGCAGTTCTTC
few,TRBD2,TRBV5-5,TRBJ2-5,CASSQIPGLAGGEKTQYF,TGTGCCAGCAGCCAAATCCCGGGACTAGCGGGGGGGGAGAAGACCCAGTACTTC
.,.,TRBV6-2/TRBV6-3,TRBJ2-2,CASSSRLQNTGELFF,TGTGCCAGCAGTTCTAGACTACAGAACACCGGGGAGCTGTTTTTT
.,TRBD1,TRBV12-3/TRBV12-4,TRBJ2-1,CASSLGVTGSEQFF,TGTGCCAGCAGTTTGGGAGTGACAGGGAGTGAGCAGTTCTTC
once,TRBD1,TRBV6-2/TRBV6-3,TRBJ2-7,CAGTDRERHEQYF,TGTGCCGGCACCGACAGGGAACGGCACGAGCAGTACTTC
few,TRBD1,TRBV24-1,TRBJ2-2,CATSDSQGTVELFF,TGTGCCACCAGTGATTCACAGGGGACGGTGGAGCTGTTTTTT
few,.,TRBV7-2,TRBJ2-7,CASSRPNERAVSYEQYF,TGTGCCAGCAGCCGACCAAACGAACGGGCAGTCTCCTACGAGCAGTACTTC
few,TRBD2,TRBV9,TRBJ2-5,CASSEAGGPSETQYF,TGTGCCAGCAGCGAGGCGGGAGGGCCCTCGGAGACCCAGTACTTC
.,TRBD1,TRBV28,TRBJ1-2,CASSPDRDSYTF,TGTGCCAGCAGTCCGGACAGGGACAGCTACACCTTC
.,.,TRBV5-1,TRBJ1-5,CASSLGEGGNQPQHF,TGCGCCAGCAGCTTGGGGGAAGGAGGCAATCAGCCCCAGCATTTT
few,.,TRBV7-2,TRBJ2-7,CASSFPTGPYEQYF,TGTGCCAGCAGCTTCCCAACAGGGCCCTACGAGCAGTACTTC
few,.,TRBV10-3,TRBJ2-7,CAMSSTANYEQYF,TGTGCCATGTCATCTACGGCCAACTACGAGCAGTACTTC
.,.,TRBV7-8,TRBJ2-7,CASGPEATLYEQYF,TGTGCCAGCGGCCCGGAAGCTACCCTCTACGAGCAGTACTTC
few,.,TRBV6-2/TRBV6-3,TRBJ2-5,CASSHPLEETQYF,TGTGCCAGCAGCCACCCCCTGGAAGAGACCCAGTACTTC
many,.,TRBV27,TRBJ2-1,CASSALNEQFF,TGTGCCAGCAGTGCCCTCAATGAGCAGTTCTTC
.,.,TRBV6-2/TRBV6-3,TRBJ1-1,CASSPRGEANTEAFF,TGTGCCAGCAGTCCGCGAGGGGAAGCGAACACTGAAGCTTTCTTT
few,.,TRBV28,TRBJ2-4,CASSFLGTKNIQYF,TGTGCCAGCAGTTTTCTAGGAACCAAAAACATTCAGTACTTC
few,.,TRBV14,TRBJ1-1,CASSGRDKNTEAFF,TGTGCCAGCAGCGGCCGGGACAAGAACACTGAAGCTTTCTTT
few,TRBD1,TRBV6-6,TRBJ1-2,CASLRTGANYGYTF,TGTGCCAGCCTTAGGACAGGGGCTAACTATGGCTACACCTTC
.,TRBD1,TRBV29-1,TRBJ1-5,CSDRQGRGNQPQHF,TGCAGCGACCGACAGGGCAGAGGCAATCAGCCCCAGCATTTT
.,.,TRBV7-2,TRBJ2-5,CASSFWYREETQYF,TGTGCCAGCAGCTTTTGGTATCGAGAAGAGACCCAGTACTTC
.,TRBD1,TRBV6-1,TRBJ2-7,CASSVYGGQGWEQYF,TGTGCCAGCAGTGTTTACGGGGGACAGGGGTGGGAGCAGTACTTC
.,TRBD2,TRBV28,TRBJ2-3,CASRRRLAGRPGTDTQYF,TGTGCCAGCAGGCGACGACTAGCGGGGAGGCCAGGCACAGATACGCAGTATTTT
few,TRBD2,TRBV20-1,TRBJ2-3,CSAGLAGGNTDTQYF,TGCAGTGCTGGACTAGCGGGAGGGAACACAGATACGCAGTATTTT
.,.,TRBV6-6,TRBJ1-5,CASSYGDPGQPQHF,TGTGCCAGTAGTTACGGGGACCCCGGTCAGCCCCAGCATTTT
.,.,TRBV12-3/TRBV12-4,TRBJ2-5,CASSSPQGSQETQYF,TGTGCCAGCAGTTCACCTCAGGGCAGCCAAGAGACCCAGTACTTC
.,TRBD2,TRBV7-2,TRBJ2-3,CASSAHGLVMSTDTQYF,TGTGCCAGCAGCGCCCACGGACTAGTGATGAGCACAGATACGCAGTATTTT
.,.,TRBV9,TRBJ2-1,CASSVRRGKAYNEQFF,TGTGCCAGCAGCGTAAGGCGAGGCAAGGCGTACAATGAGCAGTTCTTC
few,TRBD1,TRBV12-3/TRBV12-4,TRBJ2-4,CASSKGQALAKNIQYF,TGTGCCAGCAGTAAGGGACAGGCGCTAGCCAAAAACATTCAGTACTTC
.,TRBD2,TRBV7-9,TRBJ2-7,CASSIPEGLAGAYEQYF,TGTGCCAGCAGCATCCCCGAAGGACTAGCGGGGGCCTACGAGCAGTACTTC
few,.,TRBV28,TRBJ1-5,CASSFYDGNQPQHF,TGTGCCAGCAGCTTCTACGATGGCAATCAGCCCCAGCATTTT
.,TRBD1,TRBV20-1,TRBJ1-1,CSAQDRNSDYTEAFF,TGCAGTGCACAGGACAGGAACTCCGATTATACTGAAGCTTTCTTT
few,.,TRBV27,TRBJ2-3,CASSLTPMQADTQYF,TGTGCCAGCAGTTTGACCCCTATGCAGGCAGATACGCAGTATTTT
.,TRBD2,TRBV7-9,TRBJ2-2,CASSLPLAGPTGELFF,TGTGCCAGCAGCTTACCCCTAGCGGGTCCCACCGGGGAGCTGTTTTTT
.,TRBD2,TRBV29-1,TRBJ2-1,CSVDRAGWGEQFF,TGCAGCGTTGACCGAGCGGGGTGGGGTGAGCAGTTCTTC
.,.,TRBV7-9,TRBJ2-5,CASTGGTETQYF,TGTGCCAGCACCGGTGGGACAGAGACCCAGTACTTC
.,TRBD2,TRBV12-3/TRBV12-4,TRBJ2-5,CASTPGLAGETQYF,TGTGCCAGCACCCCGGGACTAGCGGGAGAGACCCAGTACTTC
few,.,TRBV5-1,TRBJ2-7,CASSLDGEGYEQYF,TGCGCCAGCAGCTTGGACGGAGAAGGATACGAGCAGTACTTC
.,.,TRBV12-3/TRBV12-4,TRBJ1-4,CASSPGGGLFF,TGTGCCAGCAGTCCAGGTGGGGGACTGTTTTTT
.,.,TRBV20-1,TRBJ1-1,CSATPPEGTEAFF,TGCAGTGCTACCCCTCCGGAGGGCACTGAAGCTTTCTTT
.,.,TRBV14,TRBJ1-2,CASSHRRLGYTF,TGTGCCAGCAGCCACCGGCGTTTGGGCTACACCTTC
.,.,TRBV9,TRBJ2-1,CASSRGGAEYNEQFF,TGTGCCAGCAGTCGCGGAGGAGCGGAGTACAATGAGCAGTTCTTC
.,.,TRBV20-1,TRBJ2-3,CSATLPRAPSTDTQYF,TGCAGTGCCACTCTACCGAGGGCCCCTAGCACAGATACGCAGTATTTT
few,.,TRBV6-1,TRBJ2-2,CASRLFQDRRTGELFF,TGTGCCAGCAGGCTATTCCAAGATAGGCGGACCGGGGAGCTGTTTTTT
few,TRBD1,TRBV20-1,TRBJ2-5,CSARADRGETQYF,TGCAGTGCTAGGGCTGACAGGGGAGAGACCCAGTACTTC